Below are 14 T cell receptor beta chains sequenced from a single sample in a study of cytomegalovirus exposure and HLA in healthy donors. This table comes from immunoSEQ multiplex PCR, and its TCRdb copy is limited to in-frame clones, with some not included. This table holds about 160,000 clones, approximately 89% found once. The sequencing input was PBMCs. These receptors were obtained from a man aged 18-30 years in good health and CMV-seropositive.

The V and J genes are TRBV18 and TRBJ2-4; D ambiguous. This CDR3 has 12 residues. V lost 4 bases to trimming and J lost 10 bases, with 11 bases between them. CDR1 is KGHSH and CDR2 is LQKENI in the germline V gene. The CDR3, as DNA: TGTGCCAGCTCACAAAACCGTGAGATTCAGTACTTC. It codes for CASSQNREIQYF.

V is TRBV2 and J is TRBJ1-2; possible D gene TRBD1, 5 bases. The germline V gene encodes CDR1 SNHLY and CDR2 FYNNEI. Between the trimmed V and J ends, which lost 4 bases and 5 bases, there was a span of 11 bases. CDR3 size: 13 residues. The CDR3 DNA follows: TGTGCCAGCAGTGCCGACAGTGATTATGGCTACACCTTC. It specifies CASSADSDYGYTF.

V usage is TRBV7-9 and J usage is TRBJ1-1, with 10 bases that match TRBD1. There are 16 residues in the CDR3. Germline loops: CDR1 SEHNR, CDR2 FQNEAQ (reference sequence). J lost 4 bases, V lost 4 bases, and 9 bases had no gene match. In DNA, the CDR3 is TGTGCCAGCAGCTCCCGGGACAGGGGTCGGGGCACTGAAGCTTTCTTT. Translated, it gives CASSSRDRGRGTEAFF.

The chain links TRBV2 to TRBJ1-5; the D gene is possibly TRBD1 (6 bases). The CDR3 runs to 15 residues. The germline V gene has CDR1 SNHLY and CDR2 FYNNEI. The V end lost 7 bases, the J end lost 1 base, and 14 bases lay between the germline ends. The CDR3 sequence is CASTGESLSNQPQHF. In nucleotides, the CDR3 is TGTGCCAGCACAGGGGAAAGTTTGAGCAATCAGCCCCAGCATTTT.

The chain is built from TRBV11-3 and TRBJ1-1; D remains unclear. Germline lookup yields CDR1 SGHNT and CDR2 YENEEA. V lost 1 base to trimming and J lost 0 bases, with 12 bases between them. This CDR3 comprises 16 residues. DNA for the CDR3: TGTGCCAGCAGCTTAGCACAGTGGTCTATGAACACTGAAGCTTTCTTT. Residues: CASSLAQWSMNTEAFF.

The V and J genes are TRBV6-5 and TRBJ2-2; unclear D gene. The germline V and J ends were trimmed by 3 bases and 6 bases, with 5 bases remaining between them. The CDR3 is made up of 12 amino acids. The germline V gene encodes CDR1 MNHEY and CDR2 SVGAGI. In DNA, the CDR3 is TGTGCCAGCAGTTATTTCTCCGGGGAGCTGTTTTTT. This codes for CASSYFSGELFF.

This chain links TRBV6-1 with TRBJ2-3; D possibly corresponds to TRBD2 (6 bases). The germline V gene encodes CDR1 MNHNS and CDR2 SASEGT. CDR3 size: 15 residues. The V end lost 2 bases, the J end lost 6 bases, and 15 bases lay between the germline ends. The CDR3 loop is CASSENVLAGDTQYF. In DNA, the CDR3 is TGTGCCAGCAGTGAAAACGTACTTGCGGGGGATACGCAGTATTTT.

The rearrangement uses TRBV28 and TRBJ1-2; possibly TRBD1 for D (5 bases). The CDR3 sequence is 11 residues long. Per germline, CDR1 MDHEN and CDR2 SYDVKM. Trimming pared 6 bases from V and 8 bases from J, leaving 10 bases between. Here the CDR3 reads CASRAGGGYTF. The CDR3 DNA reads TGTGCCAGCAGGGCCGGGGGAGGCTACACCTTC.

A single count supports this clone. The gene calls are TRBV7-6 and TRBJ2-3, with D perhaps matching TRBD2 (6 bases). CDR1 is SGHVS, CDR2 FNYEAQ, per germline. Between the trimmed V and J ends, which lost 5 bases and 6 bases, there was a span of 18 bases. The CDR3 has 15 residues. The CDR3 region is CASSASGLGSDTQYF. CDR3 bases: TGTGCCAGCAGCGCAAGCGGGTTGGGGTCGGATACGCAGTATTTT.

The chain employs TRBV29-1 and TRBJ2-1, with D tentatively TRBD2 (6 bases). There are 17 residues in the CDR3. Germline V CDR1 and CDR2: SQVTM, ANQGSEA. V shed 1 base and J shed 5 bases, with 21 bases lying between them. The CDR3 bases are TGCAGCGTTGAAGTCCTCGGGGGTCTGAGGCAAAACAATGAGCAGTTCTTC. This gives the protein CSVEVLGGLRQNNEQFF.

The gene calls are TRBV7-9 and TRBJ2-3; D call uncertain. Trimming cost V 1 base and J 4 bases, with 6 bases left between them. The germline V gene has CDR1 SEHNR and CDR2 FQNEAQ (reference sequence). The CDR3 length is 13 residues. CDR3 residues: CASSLGLSDTQYF. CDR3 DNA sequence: TGTGCCAGCAGCTTAGGGCTGTCAGATACGCAGTATTTT. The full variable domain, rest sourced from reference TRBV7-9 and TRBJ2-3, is DTGVSQNPRHKITKRGQNVTFRCDPISEHNRLYWYRQTLGQGPEFLTYFQNEAQLEKSRLLSDRFSAERPKGSFSTLEIQRTEQGDSAMYLCASSLGLSDTQYFGPGTRLTVL.

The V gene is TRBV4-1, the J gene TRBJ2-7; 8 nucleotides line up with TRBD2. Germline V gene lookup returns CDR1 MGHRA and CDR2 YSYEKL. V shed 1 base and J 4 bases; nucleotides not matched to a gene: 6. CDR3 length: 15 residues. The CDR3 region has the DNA TGCGCCAGCAGCCAAGCTAGCGGGTCCACATACGAGCAGTACTTC. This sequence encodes CASSQASGSTYEQYF.

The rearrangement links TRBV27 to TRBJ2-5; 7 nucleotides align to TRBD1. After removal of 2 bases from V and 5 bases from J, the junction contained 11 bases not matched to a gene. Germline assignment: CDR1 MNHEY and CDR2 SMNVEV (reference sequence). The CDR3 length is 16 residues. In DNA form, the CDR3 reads TGTGCCAGCAGTTTAAGGGGGCTAGTGGGGATTGAGACCCAGTACTTC. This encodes CASSLRGLVGIETQYF.

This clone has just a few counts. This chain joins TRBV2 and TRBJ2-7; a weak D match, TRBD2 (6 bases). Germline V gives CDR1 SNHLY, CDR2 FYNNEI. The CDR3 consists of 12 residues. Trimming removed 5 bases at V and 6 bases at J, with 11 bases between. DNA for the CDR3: TGTGCCAGCAGTCTAGCGATAAGCGAGCAGTACTTC. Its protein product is CASSLAISEQYF. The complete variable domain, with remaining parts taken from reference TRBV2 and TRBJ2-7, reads EPEVTQTPSHQVTQMGQEVILRCVPISNHLYFYWYRQILGQKVEFLVSFYNNEISEKSEIFDDQFSVERPDGSNFTLKIRSTKLEDSAMYFCASSLAISEQYFGPGTRLTVT.